The sequence of this T cell receptor beta chain was determined in a study of T cells in Graves' hyperthyroidism and ophthalmopathy. For the study at large: At initial diagnosis, before any treatment had begun, peripheral blood was obtained.

Subjects aged 18 to 65 presented with newly diagnosed hyperthyroidism of less than 2 months' duration. The authors obtained PBMCs from 10 ml of fresh peripheral blood. The study's findings and limits: A model of 13 V-J pairs discriminated ophthalmopathy from stable hyperthyroidism.

The CDR3 has 15 residues. The germline V gene encodes CDR1 SGHTA and CDR2 FQGNSA. The V gene end was trimmed by 5 bases and the J gene end by 9 bases; junction bases not matched to a gene: 7. RNA transcripts gave rise to amplified TCR beta CDR3 regions. First-round RT-PCR targeting the TCR CDR3 was performed with the HTBI primer set. Using its own MiXCR run on the multiplex PCR reads, TCRdb lists one record per CDR3 protein. Of a few hundred thousand distinct CDR3 sequences in the sample, 14% to 15% are singletons; the top ten hold 32%. Of note for this clonotype: Its antigen remains unidentified.

Sample: blood. This clonotype was obtained from a woman in her twenties or thirties with Graves' hyperthyroidism. This chain uses TRBV7-2 with TRBJ2-1, with 13 bases that match TRBD2. Here the CDR3 DNA reads TGTGCCAGCAGCACCGGGACTAGCGGGATTTCTGAGCAGTTCTTC. It encodes CASSTGTSGISEQFF.